This passage covers 16 T cell receptor beta chains from one sample sequenced in a study of T cells in narcolepsy. Profiled with immunoSEQ multiplex PCR; TCRdb holds only in-frame clones, not every one. This table holds about 33,000 clones, 85% to 90% found once. The sample comprised CD45RA- memory CD4+ T cells from PBMCs. The receptors shown here come from a human donor with narcolepsy.

The gene calls are TRBV18 and TRBJ1-2; D is unresolved. This CDR3 is built from 13 residues. The V end lost 5 bases, the J end lost 3 bases, and 10 bases lay between the germline ends. From germline, CDR1 is KGHSH and CDR2 LQKENI. The CDR3 DNA reads as TGTGCCAGCTCATCACAAACAGACTATGGCTACACCTTC. It encodes CASSSQTDYGYTF. The full variable domain, with the rest looked up from reference TRBV18 and TRBJ1-2, is NAGVMQNPRHLVRRRGQEARLRCSPMKGHSHVYWYRQLPEEGLKFMVYLQKENIIDESGMPKERFSAEFPKEGPSILRIQQVVRGDSAAYFCASSSQTDYGYTFGSGTRLTVV.

The chain is built from TRBV10-2 and TRBJ2-3; D is possibly TRBD1 (6 bases). CDR1 is WSHSY and CDR2 is SAAADI in the germline V gene. Deletions cut 6 bases from V and 3 bases from J, with 16 bases between. CDR3 length: 15 amino acids. This chain's CDR3 is CASRDRNSETDTQYF. CDR3 nucleotide sequence: TGCGCCAGCAGAGACAGGAACTCAGAGACAGATACGCAGTATTTT.

This clone was seen a handful of times. CDR3: CASSLHGTGLEKLFF. As DNA, the CDR3 is TGCGCCAGCAGCCTCCACGGGACAGGGCTCGAAAAACTGTTTTTT. The chain employs TRBV4-1 and TRBJ1-4, with 9 bases fitting TRBD1. Per the germline V gene, CDR1 is MGHRA and CDR2 is YSYEKL. The J segment lost 8 bases and the V segment lost 4 bases, leaving 8 bases of the junction unmatched. This CDR3 is built from 15 residues.

V and J are TRBV9 and TRBJ2-1; no reliable D call. The length of the CDR3 is 16 residues. Per germline, CDR1 SGDLS and CDR2 YYNGEE. V shed 4 bases and J shed 3 bases, with 17 bases lying between them. The CDR3 is CASSPTQERGYNEQFF. CDR3 sequence (DNA): TGTGCCAGCAGCCCCACCCAGGAAAGAGGCTACAATGAGCAGTTCTTC.

This clone appeared a single time. This chain links TRBV2 with TRBJ1-1; D is uncertain. Between the trimmed V and J ends, which lost 6 bases and 6 bases, there was a span of 11 bases. Germline CDR1 and CDR2: SNHLY and FYNNEI. The CDR3 consists of 12 residues. The chain's CDR3 is CASRGSGPEAFF. The CDR3 coding sequence is TGTGCCAGCAGGGGATCCGGGCCTGAAGCTTTCTTT.

The rearrangement uses TRBV28 and TRBJ2-7; D is unresolved. CDR1 MDHEN and CDR2 SYDVKM come from the germline V gene. V lost 7 bases and J lost 2, with 12 bases in between. The CDR3 spans 13 residues. CDR3 nucleotides: TGTGCCAGCACCTCGCCCCCGGCCTACGAGCAGTACTTC. The encoded protein is CASTSPPAYEQYF.

The rearrangement joins TRBV4-1 to TRBJ2-3; 9 bases align to TRBD2. Trimming at V came to 1 base and at J to 6 bases, leaving 14 bases not matched to a gene. CDR3 length: 18 amino acids. Germline V gene data show CDR1 as MGHRA and CDR2 as YSYEKL. CDR3 nucleotide sequence: TGCGCCAGCAGCCAAGCCCTACTTAGCGGGAGTCAAGGGGATACGCAGTATTTT. Its translation: CASSQALLSGSQGDTQYF.

The V call is TRBV5-6, the J call TRBJ2-5; D is uncertain. The CDR3 runs 14 residues. Per germline, CDR1 SGHDT and CDR2 YYEEEE. V lost 0 bases and J lost 4, with 10 bases in between. The CDR3 loop reads CASSLVAKGETQYF. The CDR3 DNA follows: TGTGCCAGCAGCTTGGTTGCAAAGGGAGAGACCCAGTACTTC.

This sequence joins TRBV5-1 and TRBJ2-3; TRBD2 agrees at 8 bases. CDR3 length: 15 residues. Germline CDR1 is SGHRS and CDR2 is YFSETQ. V was clipped by 2 bases and J by 3 bases; unmatched bases: 5. The CDR3, as DNA: TGCGCCAGCAGCTTAAGCGGGAGAGTTACAGATACGCAGTATTTT. This codes for CASSLSGRVTDTQYF.

This sequence joins TRBV19 and TRBJ2-1; tentatively, D is TRBD2 (5 bases). In germline, CDR1 is LNHDA, CDR2 SQIVND (reference sequence). This CDR3 contains 17 residues. Deletions cut 3 bases from V and 2 bases from J, with 17 bases between. This chain's CDR3 is CASSIRRGFSTYNEQFF. Written as DNA, the CDR3 is TGTGCCAGTAGTATTAGACGAGGGTTCTCTACCTACAATGAGCAGTTCTTC.

This chain connects TRBV5-1 to TRBJ1-4, with D perhaps TRBD1 (6 bases). V lost 2 bases and J 8 bases, leaving 16 bases between the germline ends. CDR3 size: 15 residues. Germline CDR1 reads SGHRS; CDR2 reads YFSETQ. The CDR3 DNA reads TGCGCCAGCAGCTTCAGGGACACACCGGGAGAAAAACTGTTTTTT. Encoded protein: CASSFRDTPGEKLFF.

The chain carries TRBV28 and TRBJ1-3, with D unclear. This CDR3 has 16 residues. Germline lookup yields CDR1 MDHEN and CDR2 SYDVKM. V was cut by 1 base and J by 0 bases, with 10 bases left in between. The CDR3: CASSLFSGNSGNTIYF. CDR3 sequence (DNA): TGTGCCAGCAGTTTATTTTCCGGGAACTCTGGAAACACCATATATTTT.

The CDR3 DNA is TGTGCCAGCAGCTTGGACAGGGACACTGAAGCTTTCTTT. It yields the protein CASSLDRDTEAFF. This sequence joins TRBV7-2 and TRBJ1-1, with TRBD1 matching over 8 bases. The germline V gene encodes CDR1 SGHTA and CDR2 FQGNSA. CDR3 length: 13 amino acids. After removal of 3 bases from V and 3 bases from J, the junction contained 0 bases not matched to a gene.

The J gene is TRBJ2-1, the V gene TRBV18; a weak D match, TRBD1 (6 bases). This CDR3 region has 15 residues. The V end lost 6 bases, the J end lost 0 bases, and 12 bases lay between the germline ends. CDR1 is KGHSH and CDR2 is LQKENI in the germline V gene. Written as DNA, the CDR3 is TGTGCCAGCTCGCCCGACAGGAGCTCCTACAATGAGCAGTTCTTC. Translation: CASSPDRSSYNEQFF. Full variable domain (rest looked up from reference TRBV18 and TRBJ2-1): NAGVMQNPRHLVRRRGQEARLRCSPMKGHSHVYWYRQLPEEGLKFMVYLQKENIIDESGMPKERFSAEFPKEGPSILRIQQVVRGDSAAYFCASSPDRSSYNEQFFGPGTRLTVL.

Points on this clone: The junction and the germline gene differ at one end; a read error may be behind it. This rearrangement joins TRBV6-6 to TRBJ1-1; D might be TRBD1 (5 bases). The length of the CDR3 is 8 residues. Germline values: CDR1 MNHNY, CDR2 SVGAGI (reference sequence). CDR3: CASYLGAF. The CDR3 DNA reads TGTGCCAGCTATTTAGGGGCCTTT.

The rearrangement joins TRBV7-2 to TRBJ1-2, with D unresolved. The CDR3 loop spans 14 amino acids. With 2 bases removed from V and 0 bases from J, the gap between germline ends came to 7 bases. Germline V CDR1 and CDR2: SGHTA, FQGNSA. The CDR3 here is CASSLRIANYGYTF. CDR3 DNA sequence: TGTGCCAGCAGCTTAAGGATAGCTAACTATGGCTACACCTTC. The whole variable domain, filled in from reference TRBV7-2 and TRBJ1-2, reads GAGVSQSPSNKVTEKGKDVELRCDPISGHTALYWYRQSLGQGLEFLIYFQGNSAPDKSGLPSDRFSAERTGGSVSTLTIQRTQQEDSAVYLCASSLRIANYGYTFGSGTRLTVV.